The following is a TCR beta chain sequence with its context. Its antigen is currently unknown. A read error is possible here, since a much larger clone lies one base away. Sorted cells numbering about 19,000 to 1,100,000, with 10%, 30% or 50% RNA, yielded the naive CD8 libraries. CD8+CD4-CCR7+CD45RA+ sorting gave the naive CD8 T cells. This entry is derived from a study of molecular identifiers for immune sequencing clone quantification. Study findings and constraints: Clones exceeding 20 RNA copies carried over 97% of effector molecules but under 1% of naive-cell molecules.

CDR1 is MNHNS and CDR2 is SASEGT in the germline V gene. This CDR3 contains 11 residues. Trimming shortened V by 8 bases and J by 7 bases, and 12 bases separated the two germline ends. Each CDR3 protein is one row after TCRdb ran MiXCR on the PCR reads. The sample has about half a million distinct CDR3 sequences; about 22% are singletons. The source of this sequence is a human donor in good health. Some libraries in this study had Jurkat cell RNA spiked in. The chain has TRBV6-1 and TRBJ2-7; D remains unclear. The sequenced sample consisted of naive CD8+ T cells from blood, with Jurkat cell RNA spiked in. Subset denoted: FACS-sorted CD8+CD4-CCR7+CD45RA+ naive T cells. The CDR3 spells CASGVMEEQYF. For the CDR3, the DNA is TGTGCCAGCGGTGTAATGGAAGAGCAGTACTTC.